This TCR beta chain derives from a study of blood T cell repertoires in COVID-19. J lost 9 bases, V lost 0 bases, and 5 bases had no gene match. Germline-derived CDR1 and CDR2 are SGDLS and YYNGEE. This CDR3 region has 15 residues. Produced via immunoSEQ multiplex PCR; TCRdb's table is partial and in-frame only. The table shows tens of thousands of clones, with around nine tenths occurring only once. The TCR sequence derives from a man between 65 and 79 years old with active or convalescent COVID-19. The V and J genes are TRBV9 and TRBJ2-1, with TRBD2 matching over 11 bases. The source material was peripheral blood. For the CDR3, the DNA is TGTGCCAGCAGCGTAGTGACTAGCGGGACTATTGAGCAGTTCTTC. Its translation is CASSVVTSGTIEQFF.